This record concerns one T cell receptor (beta chain) sequence. There are 19 residues in the CDR3. V was cut by 6 bases and J by 1 base, with 22 bases left in between. Per germline, CDR1 KGHSH and CDR2 LQKENI. The table came from immunoSEQ multiplex PCR; TCRdb's copy has only in-frame clones and leaves some out. The table has under 150,000 clones, approximately 90% seen once; the top ten hold around 8.2%. The source of the sample is a study of control samples from healthy donors and cancer patients. The chain recombines TRBV18 with TRBJ2-6, with D hard to call. This receptor was obtained from a young woman in good health. Sequenced material: blood. CDR3: CASSPRPLESPSGANVLTF. The CDR3 bases are TGTGCCAGCTCCCCTAGGCCATTAGAAAGCCCTTCTGGGGCCAACGTCCTGACTTTC.